A selection of T cell receptor beta chains follows, all from one sample in a study of sequential checkpoint blockade in melanoma. Only in-frame clones appear in the TCRdb table, and some are missing; sequencing was by immunoSEQ multiplex PCR. The table records roughly 28,000 clones, 70% to 80% of them present only once. The sample here was CD8+ T cells sorted from blood (inferred from file names), taken from a patient given nivolumab and ipilimumab in sequence. Source of these receptors: a human donor with melanoma. CDR3s include the opening cysteine and the closing phenylalanine or tryptophan. The D gene is left open where the match is weak. Clone size, where shown, is once, few, many, or a class for clones that have expanded.

abundance: NA
v_gene: TRBV7-2
j_gene: TRBJ2-5
d_gene: TRBD2
CDR3nt: TGTGCCAGCAGCCCACGACTAGCGGGGCACAGGGAGACCCAGTACTTC
CDR3aa: CASSPRLAGHRETQYF

abundance: NA
v_gene: TRBV7-9
j_gene: TRBJ2-2
d_gene: NA
CDR3nt: TGTGCCAGCAGCCCGCACGGCAGGGACACCGGGGAGCTGTTTTTT
CDR3aa: CASSPHGRDTGELFF

abundance: NA
v_gene: TRBV19
j_gene: TRBJ1-5
d_gene: TRBD1
CDR3nt: TGTGCCAGTACCCGGACAGGGGGGGGCAATCAGCCCCAGCATTTT
CDR3aa: CASTRTGGGNQPQHF

abundance: NA
v_gene: TRBV27
j_gene: TRBJ2-2
d_gene: TRBD1
CDR3nt: TGTGCCAGCAATTCCATAACAGGGGCCGGGGAGCTGTTTTTT
CDR3aa: CASNSITGAGELFF

abundance: NA
v_gene: TRBV7-9
j_gene: TRBJ1-6
d_gene: NA
CDR3nt: TGTGCCAGCAGCCCCGCCCCAGGGGATAATTCACCCCTCCACTTT
CDR3aa: CASSPAPGDNSPLHF

abundance: NA
v_gene: TRBV14
j_gene: TRBJ1-6
d_gene: NA
CDR3nt: TGTGCCAGCAGGTTCGGGATTGATAATTCACCCCTCCACTTT
CDR3aa: CASRFGIDNSPLHF

abundance: NA
v_gene: TRBV7-2
j_gene: TRBJ2-7
d_gene: NA
CDR3nt: TGTGCCAGCAGCTTGTCATACGAGCAGTACTTC
CDR3aa: CASSLSYEQYF

abundance: NA
v_gene: TRBV2
j_gene: TRBJ1-1
d_gene: NA
CDR3nt: TGTGCCAGCAGTGAATGGCGGATTGAAGCTTTCTTT
CDR3aa: CASSEWRIEAFF

abundance: NA
v_gene: TRBV4-2
j_gene: TRBJ2-1
d_gene: NA
CDR3nt: TGTGCCAGCAGCCAATTTCAGGGGAATGAGCAGTTCTTC
CDR3aa: CASSQFQGNEQFF

abundance: once
v_gene: TRBV30
j_gene: TRBJ2-3
d_gene: NA
CDR3nt: TGTGCCTGGAGTGTGGGGGCAATAGATACGCAGTATTTT
CDR3aa: CAWSVGAIDTQYF

abundance: few
v_gene: TRBV28
j_gene: TRBJ2-1
d_gene: TRBD1
CDR3nt: TGTGCCAGCATCAGAGCACCCGGGACAGGGGATGAGCAGTTCTTC
CDR3aa: CASIRAPGTGDEQFF

abundance: NA
v_gene: TRBV7-9
j_gene: TRBJ2-2
d_gene: TRBD1
CDR3nt: TGTGCCAGCAGCCCACACCAACTTGACAGGGTTGCGAACACCGGGGAGCTGTTTTTT
CDR3aa: CASSPHQLDRVANTGELFF

abundance: once
v_gene: TRBV27
j_gene: TRBJ1-2
d_gene: NA
CDR3nt: TGTGCCAGCAGCCCACAGAATAACTATGGCTACACCTTC
CDR3aa: CASSPQNNYGYTF

abundance: few
v_gene: TRBV7-2
j_gene: TRBJ1-1
d_gene: TRBD1
CDR3nt: TGTGCCAGCAGCTTCGCCTCGAGGACAGGGATGGGAATGAACACTGAAGCTTTCTTT
CDR3aa: CASSFASRTGMGMNTEAFF

abundance: NA
v_gene: TRBV30
j_gene: TRBJ2-7
d_gene: TRBD2
CDR3nt: TGTGCCTGGAGTGTACTAGCGGACTACGAGCAGTACTTC
CDR3aa: CAWSVLADYEQYF

abundance: NA
v_gene: TRBV7-2
j_gene: TRBJ2-7
d_gene: TRBD1
CDR3nt: TGTGCCAGCAGCTTAGTAACAGGGGTTGACGAGCAGTACTTC
CDR3aa: CASSLVTGVDEQYF

abundance: few
v_gene: TRBV7-6
j_gene: TRBJ2-7
d_gene: NA
CDR3nt: TGTGCCAGCAGCCCCCGCGGAGGGGGGGGCTACCACGAGCAGTACTTC
CDR3aa: CASSPRGGGGYHEQYF

abundance: NA
v_gene: TRBV7-9
j_gene: TRBJ2-7
d_gene: TRBD1
CDR3nt: TGTGCCAGCAGCGACGACAGGGAGATTTCCTACGAGCAGTACTTC
CDR3aa: CASSDDREISYEQYF

abundance: once
v_gene: TRBV5-1
j_gene: TRBJ2-1
d_gene: TRBD2
CDR3nt: TGCGCCAGCAGCTTAGCGGGAGTAAGCTACAATGAGCAGTTCTTC
CDR3aa: CASSLAGVSYNEQFF

abundance: once
v_gene: TRBV9
j_gene: TRBJ2-3
d_gene: NA
CDR3nt: TGTGCCAGCAGCCCCATGGGACTCGTCACAGATACGCAGTATTTT
CDR3aa: CASSPMGLVTDTQYF

abundance: NA
v_gene: TRBV7-3
j_gene: TRBJ2-3
d_gene: NA
CDR3nt: TGTGCCAGCAGCCTGAATTGGGGGGGCGGCACAGATACGCAGTATTTT
CDR3aa: CASSLNWGGGTDTQYF

abundance: few
v_gene: TRBV19
j_gene: TRBJ2-2
d_gene: NA
CDR3nt: TGTGCCAGTAGTATGCTAGCCTACACCGGGGAGCTGTTTTTT
CDR3aa: CASSMLAYTGELFF

abundance: NA
v_gene: TRBV27
j_gene: TRBJ2-7
d_gene: NA
CDR3nt: TGTGCCAGCAGTTTATCGGGGACTTCCTACGAGCAGTACTTC
CDR3aa: CASSLSGTSYEQYF

abundance: once
v_gene: TRBV6-1
j_gene: TRBJ2-3
d_gene: NA
CDR3nt: TGTGCCAGCAGTGAAAACCCGGGACTGGTACCCACAGATACGCAGTATTTT
CDR3aa: CASSENPGLVPTDTQYF

abundance: NA
v_gene: TRBV4-3
j_gene: TRBJ1-2
d_gene: TRBD1
CDR3nt: TGCGCCAGCAGCCAAGGGGACAGGGGAGGAGGCTACACCTTC
CDR3aa: CASSQGDRGGGYTF

abundance: once
v_gene: TRBV5-6
j_gene: TRBJ2-7
d_gene: NA
CDR3nt: TGTGCCAGCAGCTTGGTTTCCGGGAACCCCTACGAGCAGTACTTC
CDR3aa: CASSLVSGNPYEQYF

abundance: NA
v_gene: TRBV7-9
j_gene: TRBJ2-1
d_gene: TRBD2
CDR3nt: TGTGCCAGCAGCTTAGGAGCGGGGCCATCCTACAATGAGCAGTTCTTC
CDR3aa: CASSLGAGPSYNEQFF

abundance: NA
v_gene: TRBV4-1
j_gene: TRBJ2-7
d_gene: TRBD1
CDR3nt: TGCGCCAGCAGCCAAGAGTCCCGGACAGGAACCTACGAGCAGTACTTC
CDR3aa: CASSQESRTGTYEQYF

abundance: NA
v_gene: TRBV27
j_gene: TRBJ1-6
d_gene: TRBD1
CDR3nt: TGTGCCAGCAGTCCCGGGACAGGGGGGGTACCCCTCCACTTT
CDR3aa: CASSPGTGGVPLHF

abundance: NA
v_gene: TRBV4-1
j_gene: TRBJ1-4
d_gene: NA
CDR3nt: TGCGCCAGCAGCCAAGATCCAGGGTTGGATGAAAAACTGTTTTTT
CDR3aa: CASSQDPGLDEKLFF

abundance: NA
v_gene: TRBV28
j_gene: TRBJ1-3
d_gene: TRBD1
CDR3nt: TGTGCCAGCAGTTTACTTCCGGGACAGGGGAGGGCTGGAAACACCATATATTTT
CDR3aa: CASSLLPGQGRAGNTIYF

abundance: once
v_gene: TRBV7-4
j_gene: TRBJ1-3
d_gene: TRBD1
CDR3nt: TGTGCCAGCAGCTTCGACAGGGGTGGAAACACCATATATTTT
CDR3aa: CASSFDRGGNTIYF

abundance: NA
v_gene: TRBV6-1
j_gene: TRBJ1-2
d_gene: TRBD1
CDR3nt: TGTGCCAGCATCGGACTACAGGGGATCACGAGCTACACCTTC
CDR3aa: CASIGLQGITSYTF

abundance: NA
v_gene: TRBV7-9
j_gene: TRBJ2-3
d_gene: TRBD2
CDR3nt: TGTGCCAGCAGCTTCAGCGGGGGTAGCACAGATACGCAGTATTTT
CDR3aa: CASSFSGGSTDTQYF

abundance: NA
v_gene: TRBV18
j_gene: TRBJ2-7
d_gene: TRBD1
CDR3nt: TGTGCCAGCTCACCACCCCCGGGACAGACTCCTTACGAGCAGTACTTC
CDR3aa: CASSPPPGQTPYEQYF

abundance: NA
v_gene: TRBV4-2
j_gene: TRBJ2-1
d_gene: NA
CDR3nt: TGTGCCAGCAGCCAAGGGCTTGGTGGCTATGAGCAGTTCTTC
CDR3aa: CASSQGLGGYEQFF

abundance: few
v_gene: TRBV4-2
j_gene: TRBJ2-3
d_gene: TRBD1
CDR3nt: TGTGCCAGCACCCAGACAGGGGACAACACAGATACGCAGTATTTT
CDR3aa: CASTQTGDNTDTQYF

abundance: NA
v_gene: TRBV18
j_gene: TRBJ2-7
d_gene: TRBD1
CDR3nt: TGTGCCAGCTCACCTCAGGGGGACTCCTACGAGCAGTACTTC
CDR3aa: CASSPQGDSYEQYF

abundance: NA
v_gene: TRBV27
j_gene: TRBJ1-1
d_gene: TRBD1
CDR3nt: TGTGCCAGCAGCCTGTGGGGGACAGGGGAAGCTTTCTTT
CDR3aa: CASSLWGTGEAFF

abundance: NA
v_gene: TRBV27
j_gene: TRBJ2-7
d_gene: TRBD2
CDR3nt: TGTGCCAGCAGTTTAAGAGGCGGGAGGAACTCCTACGAGCAGTACTTC
CDR3aa: CASSLRGGRNSYEQYF

abundance: NA
v_gene: TRBV5-8
j_gene: TRBJ2-1
d_gene: TRBD2
CDR3nt: TGTGCCAGCAGCCCAGCGGGAGGGCTTCAGGATGAGCAGTTCTTC
CDR3aa: CASSPAGGLQDEQFF

abundance: NA
v_gene: TRBV19
j_gene: TRBJ2-1
d_gene: NA
CDR3nt: TGTGCCTCTAGTCAAACTTCCAATGAGCAGTTCTTC
CDR3aa: CASSQTSNEQFF

abundance: NA
v_gene: TRBV5-4
j_gene: TRBJ2-2
d_gene: NA
CDR3nt: TGTGCCAGCAGCTTCCAGGGAAACACCGGGGAGCTGTTTTTT
CDR3aa: CASSFQGNTGELFF

abundance: NA
v_gene: TRBV7-9
j_gene: TRBJ2-4
d_gene: TRBD2
CDR3nt: TGTGCCAGCAGCTTATGGACTAGCGGGAGGGAGCTAGCCAAAAACATTCAGTACTTC
CDR3aa: CASSLWTSGRELAKNIQYF

abundance: once
v_gene: TRBV7-6
j_gene: TRBJ1-1
d_gene: NA
CDR3nt: TGTGCCAGCAGCCCCTGGGCCCTGGGGAACACTGAAGCTTTCTTT
CDR3aa: CASSPWALGNTEAFF

abundance: NA
v_gene: TRBV6-6
j_gene: TRBJ2-7
d_gene: NA
CDR3nt: TGTGCCAGCAGTTACGGGACTGGCTACGAGCAGTACTTC
CDR3aa: CASSYGTGYEQYF

abundance: NA
v_gene: TRBV7-6
j_gene: TRBJ2-1
d_gene: NA
CDR3nt: TGTGCCAGTAGCCAGGAGGAGTTTAGCAATGAGCAGTTCTTC
CDR3aa: CASSQEEFSNEQFF

abundance: NA
v_gene: TRBV29-1
j_gene: TRBJ2-1
d_gene: NA
CDR3nt: TGCAGCGGTGGCCCCAATGAGCAGTTCTTC
CDR3aa: CSGGPNEQFF

abundance: NA
v_gene: TRBV2
j_gene: TRBJ1-4
d_gene: NA
CDR3nt: TGTGCCAGCAGCCGGGAAGAAAAACTGTTTTTT
CDR3aa: CASSREEKLFF

abundance: NA
v_gene: TRBV7-2
j_gene: TRBJ1-5
d_gene: NA
CDR3nt: TGTGCCAGCAGCCCGAGACTAGGGGTGAGCAATCAGCCCCAGCATTTT
CDR3aa: CASSPRLGVSNQPQHF

abundance: NA
v_gene: TRBV2
j_gene: TRBJ1-1
d_gene: NA
CDR3nt: TGTGCCAGCAGCCCTGTGGGGGCCTGGGCTTTCTTT
CDR3aa: CASSPVGAWAFF

abundance: once
v_gene: TRBV7-6
j_gene: TRBJ2-5
d_gene: TRBD2
CDR3nt: TGTGCCAGCAGCCGGAGCGGGGGGACGCAAGAGACCCAGTACTTC
CDR3aa: CASSRSGGTQETQYF

abundance: NA
v_gene: TRBV7-3
j_gene: TRBJ2-1
d_gene: TRBD2
CDR3nt: TGTGCCAGCAGCTTAGGGGGAGGGGCCAGTGAGCAGTTCTTC
CDR3aa: CASSLGGGASEQFF

abundance: NA
v_gene: TRBV27
j_gene: TRBJ2-1
d_gene: TRBD2
CDR3nt: TGTGCCAGCAGTTTATCACCTAGCGGGAGCTACAATGAGCAGTTCTTC
CDR3aa: CASSLSPSGSYNEQFF